This T cell receptor beta chain is from a study of shared clonotypes between healthy human individuals. Study context: The donors, a couple of women and a few men, were aged 18 to 49.

Generated by immunoSEQ multiplex PCR, the TCRdb table keeps only in-frame clones and is missing some. The sample holds roughly 650,000 clones, approximately 96% seen once. Study outcomes and limitations: Rarefaction indicated that sorted-subset sequencing remained incomplete although depth was large.

The naive CD8 fraction comprised CD45RO-negative cells positively selected for CCR7 and excluded terminally differentiated effector memory CD45RA+ cells. Worth noting for this clone: The target antigen is unknown.

CDR1 SGHVS and CDR2 FNYEAQ come from the germline V gene. V lost 2 bases to trimming and J lost 3 bases, with 14 bases between them. The CDR3 length is 15 residues. This receptor was taken from a woman in her 30s in good health. The chain has TRBV7-6 and TRBJ2-7; D possibly uses TRBD1 or TRBD2 (6 bases each). The specimen sequenced was naive CD8+ T cells sorted from blood. For the CDR3, the DNA is TGTGCCAGCAGCTTACCGGCTGGAGGGGGCTACGAGCAGTACTTC. It specifies CASSLPAGGGYEQYF.